These 19 T cell receptor beta chains came from one sample sequenced in a study of T cell repertoires in cytomegalovirus infection. TCRdb ran MiXCR on the reads and lists one entry per CDR3 protein. Found here are 450,000 to 650,000 distinct CDR3 sequences, about 40% of them singletons; the top ten hold 48%. Their target antigens are unknown. The sample in question was cultured PBMCs, obtained from culture after CMV antigen stimulation. Source of these receptors: a human donor in good health (CMV status not recorded). Some clones in this sample may be carry-over from other donors' samples.

The gene calls are TRBV5-4 and TRBJ2-3; 7 bases fit TRBD1. This CDR3 is 14 amino acids long. CDR1 SGHNT and CDR2 YYREEE come from the germline V gene (reference sequence). The trim removed 4 bases at V and 4 bases at J, leaving 6 bases unmatched. The DNA for the CDR3 is TGTGCCAGCAGCCCCAGGGGGAGCCCAGATACGCAGTATTTT. Its protein product is CASSPRGSPDTQYF.

Notes on this clonotype: Since a much larger clone is just one base distant, this may be a read error. The chain links TRBV7-4 to TRBJ1-4; D unclear. Per germline, CDR1 SGHVT and CDR2 SQSDAQ. CDR3 length equals 16 residues. CDR3 protein: CASSLAESDYNEKLLF. CDR3 nucleotides: TGTGCCAGCAGCTTAGCGGAGTCAGACTATAATGAAAAACTGCTTTTT.

The V gene is TRBV7-2, the J gene TRBJ1-1; TRBD1 is a possible D gene (6 bases). Trimming cost V 3 bases and J 4 bases, with 15 bases left between them. The CDR3 is 15 residues long. Germline V CDR1 and CDR2: SGHTA, FQGNSA. CDR3 nucleotide sequence: TGTGCCAGCAGCTTCGGGGGGCGCCGTGTCACTGAAGCTTTCTTT. Its translation: CASSFGGRRVTEAFF.

This clonotype was seen at least ten times. The rearrangement uses TRBV7-2 and TRBJ1-1; TRBD1 is a possible D gene (6 bases). Between the trimmed V and J ends, which lost 1 base and 0 bases, there was a span of 12 bases. The CDR3 length is 16 residues. Per the germline V gene, CDR1 is SGHTA and CDR2 is FQGNSA. The CDR3 DNA is TGTGCCAGCAGCTTAGGAGCCGGACAGATGAACACTGAAGCTTTCTTT. Amino acids: CASSLGAGQMNTEAFF. Variable domain in full (rest from reference TRBV7-2 and TRBJ1-1): GAGVSQSPSNKVTEKGKDVELRCDPISGHTALYWYRQSLGQGLEFLIYFQGNSAPDKSGLPSDRFSAERTGGSVSTLTIQRTQQEDSAVYLCASSLGAGQMNTEAFFGQGTRLTVV.

The gene calls are TRBV7-2 and TRBJ2-2; 8 nucleotides match TRBD1. This CDR3 contains 19 residues. After removal of 1 base from V and 4 bases from J, the junction contained 14 bases not matched to a gene. CDR1 is SGHTA, CDR2 FQGNSA, per germline. Here the CDR3 reads CASSLEQGAMRAGTGELFF. The CDR3 DNA reads TGTGCCAGCAGCTTAGAGCAGGGGGCAATGCGAGCGGGCACCGGGGAGCTGTTTTTT.

A few counts support this clonotype. The chain links TRBV7-8 to TRBJ1-5; 7 bases match TRBD1. Germline CDR1 is SGHVS and CDR2 is FQNEAQ. J gave up 1 base and V 4 bases, and 7 bases lay outside the gene matches. This CDR3 region has 16 residues. The CDR3: CASSSIDRASNQPQHF. CDR3 nucleotides: TGTGCCAGCAGCTCAATCGACAGGGCAAGCAATCAGCCCCAGCATTTT.

The rearrangement uses TRBV11-1 and TRBJ1-1, with unresolved D. The germline V gene has CDR1 SGHAT and CDR2 FQDESV (reference sequence). This CDR3 is built from 15 residues. Trimming pared 3 bases from V and 5 bases from J, leaving 16 bases between. CDR3 sequence (DNA): TGTGCCAGCAGCTTTGCAGGCGTAGGGAGGACTGAAGCTTTCTTT. It specifies CASSFAGVGRTEAFF. The full variable domain, with the rest looked up from reference TRBV11-1 and TRBJ1-1, is EAEVAQSPRYKITEKSQAVAFWCDPISGHATLYWYRQILGQGPELLVQFQDESVVDDSQLPKDRFSAERLKGVDSTLKIQPAELGDSAMYLCASSFAGVGRTEAFFGQGTRLTVV.

This clonotype was observed a handful of times. The chain employs TRBV19 and TRBJ2-3, with TRBD2 identical over 9 bases. This CDR3 contains 15 residues. Trimming took 4 bases from V and 4 from J; bases not matched to a gene: 6. CDR1 is LNHDA and CDR2 is SQIVND in the germline V gene (reference sequence). The CDR3 loop is CASSTGSSGADTQYF. In DNA, the CDR3 is TGTGCCAGTAGTACCGGTTCTAGCGGGGCAGATACGCAGTATTTT. The full variable domain, completed using reference TRBV19 and TRBJ2-3, is DGGITQSPKYLFRKEGQNVTLSCEQNLNHDAMYWYRQDPGQGLRLIYYSQIVNDFQKGDIAEGYSVSREKKESFPLTVTSAQKNPTAFYLCASSTGSSGADTQYFGPGTRLTVL.

This clonotype has just one count. The gene calls are TRBV2 and TRBJ2-3, with TRBD1 matching 7 bases. J was trimmed by 4 bases and V by 4 bases; bases with no gene match: 5. The CDR3 extends over 14 amino acids. CDR1 SNHLY and CDR2 FYNNEI come from the germline V gene. The CDR3 nucleotides read TGTGCCAGCAGTGTCCAGGGGGTATCAGATACGCAGTATTTT. Residues: CASSVQGVSDTQYF.

CDR3 region: CASSELAKNIQYF. The CDR3 nucleotides read TGTGCCAGCTCAGAGCTAGCCAAAAACATTCAGTACTTC. The V and J genes are TRBV18 and TRBJ2-4; D unresolved. The length of the CDR3 is 13 residues. V was trimmed by 5 bases and J by 0 bases, leaving 5 bases between them. CDR1 and CDR2 (germline): KGHSH, LQKENI.

This chain links TRBV10-3 with TRBJ2-3; 13 bases agree with TRBD2. The CDR3 consists of 15 residues. Germline V gene sequence: CDR1 ENHRY, CDR2 SYGVKD. Losses at the gene ends were 3 bases for V and 3 bases for J; bases not matched to a gene: 0. The CDR3 bases are TGTGCCATCAGTGAACTAGCGGGGGGGACAGATACGCAGTATTTT. Amino acids: CAISELAGGTDTQYF.

This clonotype was seen a handful of times. The CDR3 nucleotides read TGTGCCAGCAGCTTTTCCAGCGGGCCAGATACGCAGTATTTT. Protein: CASSFSSGPDTQYF. This chain connects TRBV7-2 to TRBJ2-3; D might be TRBD2 (6 bases). This CDR3 has 14 residues. Germline V gene lookup returns CDR1 SGHTA and CDR2 FQGNSA. Deletions cut 3 bases from V and 4 bases from J, with 11 bases between.

The chain joins TRBV12-3 or TRBV12-4 to TRBJ1-3; D gene uncertain. Trimming pared 6 bases from V and 4 bases from J, leaving 13 bases between. The CDR3 consists of 14 residues. The CDR3 reads CASSRRRGGNTIYF. The CDR3, as DNA: TGTGCCAGCAGCCGGCGTCGGGGAGGAAACACCATATATTTT.

A few counts support this clonotype. The genes are TRBV20-1 and TRBJ1-6; the D gene is possibly TRBD1 (5 bases). The CDR3 is made up of 15 amino acids. The V end was cut by 0 bases, the J end by 9 bases, with 15 bases between. CDR1 is DFQATT and CDR2 is SNEGSKA in the germline V gene (reference sequence). The CDR3 DNA is TGCAGTGCTAGAGATTCCGGCAGGGAAAGTTCACCCCTCCACTTT. Amino acids: CSARDSGRESSPLHF.

This clonotype turned up a few times. The chain employs TRBV6-6 and TRBJ2-3; D remains ambiguous. This CDR3 has 15 amino acids. Trimming stripped 0 bases from V and 2 bases from J, with 9 bases between. Germline CDR1 MNHNY, CDR2 SVGAGI (reference sequence). The CDR3 region has the DNA TGTGCCAGCAGTTACTCGTTATCAGACACAGATACGCAGTATTTT. This codes for CASSYSLSDTDTQYF.

J is TRBJ2-7 and V is TRBV7-2; 12 bases are shared with TRBD2. CDR1 SGHTA and CDR2 FQGNSA come from the germline V gene. This CDR3 contains 17 residues. Trimming took 0 bases from V and 3 from J; bases not matched to a gene: 6. The CDR3 protein is CASSLASWGLAGYEQYF. The CDR3 nucleotides are TGTGCCAGCAGCTTAGCGTCATGGGGACTAGCGGGCTACGAGCAGTACTTC.

This chain joins TRBV7-2 and TRBJ2-5; the D call may be TRBD1 or TRBD2 (6 bases each). The V and J ends lost 4 bases and 5 bases respectively, with 14 bases between them. Germline V gene lookup returns CDR1 SGHTA and CDR2 FQGNSA. CDR3 length: 14 amino acids. The CDR3 loop is CASSSQGGWETQYF. The CDR3 DNA is TGTGCCAGCAGCTCCCAAGGGGGGTGGGAGACCCAGTACTTC.

This clonotype was counted a single time. The chain carries TRBV30 and TRBJ1-5, with unresolved D. V shed 0 bases and J shed 0 bases, with 3 bases lying between them. Germline V gene sequence: CDR1 GTSNPN, CDR2 SVGIG (reference sequence). The CDR3 spans 13 residues. The CDR3 region is CAWSVSSNQPQHF. In DNA form, the CDR3 reads TGTGCCTGGAGTGTTAGTAGCAATCAGCCCCAGCATTTT.

This clonotype was observed a handful of times. The rearrangement joins TRBV7-2 to TRBJ1-5; tentative D call: TRBD1 (5 bases). V lost 1 base to trimming and J lost 1 base, with 8 bases between them. This CDR3 has 15 residues. The V gene's germline CDR1 is SGHTA and CDR2 FQGNSA. CDR3 loop: CASSLGSGSNQPQHF. The DNA of the CDR3 is TGTGCCAGCAGCTTAGGGTCAGGGAGCAATCAGCCCCAGCATTTT.